The 9 T cell receptor beta chains below come from one sample, sequenced in a study of Graves' ophthalmopathy and Graves' hyperthyroidism. Researchers took RNA transcripts and amplified TCR beta CDR3 regions from them. Following a first-round RT-PCR that used HTBI primers, a second-round multiplex PCR was carried out. TCRdb recomputed calls from the multiplex PCR reads with MiXCR, one row per CDR3 protein. The sample contains hundreds of thousands of distinct CDR3 sequences, under 25% of which appear only once. Sequenced input: peripheral blood. The receptors shown here come from a woman between 18 and 29 years old with stable Graves' hyperthyroidism.

The chain employs TRBV12-3 or TRBV12-4 and TRBJ2-7, with D possibly being TRBD1 (6 bases). The CDR3 spans 13 residues. The V end was cut by 6 bases, the J end by 0 bases, with 9 bases between. CDR3 nucleotides: TGTGCCAGCAGGAAGGACAGCTCCTACGAGCAGTACTTC. Amino acid sequence: CASRKDSSYEQYF.

CDR3 residues: CASSLLPPPQETQYF. The CDR3 DNA is TGTGCCAGCAGTTTGCTTCCCCCGCCGCAAGAGACCCAGTACTTC. V usage is TRBV27 and J usage is TRBJ2-5; the D is unclear. Trimming removed 3 bases at V and 2 bases at J, with 13 bases between. Germline-derived CDR1 and CDR2 are MNHEY and SMNVEV (reference sequence). The CDR3 runs to 15 residues.

This clonotype has more than one count but fewer than ten. The chain carries TRBV12-3 or TRBV12-4 and TRBJ2-5, with a tentative D call TRBD1 (6 bases). V gave up 5 bases and J gave up 4 bases, with 17 bases separating them. The CDR3 contains 15 residues. The CDR3 nucleotides are TGTGCCAGCAGTCGATGGGCAGGGGAAGGAGAGACCCAGTACTTC. Translation gives CASSRWAGEGETQYF.

This clonotype has a count of ten or more. This chain links TRBV11-2 with TRBJ2-7; D is perhaps TRBD1 (6 bases). This CDR3 is 17 amino acids long. Germline loops: CDR1 SGHAT, CDR2 FQNNGV. V was trimmed by 5 bases and J by 2 bases, leaving 22 bases between them. The CDR3 protein is CASSHLLVAGTTYEQYF. In nucleotides, the CDR3 is TGTGCCAGCAGCCACCTACTAGTTGCTGGGACAACCTACGAGCAGTACTTC.

This sequence joins TRBV7-3 and TRBJ1-2; 7 nucleotides line up with TRBD1. Trimming removed 7 bases from V and 6 bases from J; junction bases left unmatched: 17. Germline loops: CDR1 SGHTA, CDR2 FQGTGA. The CDR3 loop spans 16 amino acids. CDR3 residues: CASIKGGTAGLDGYTF. As DNA, the CDR3 is TGTGCCAGCATTAAAGGAGGGACAGCAGGTTTGGATGGCTACACCTTC. The complete variable domain, with remaining parts taken from reference TRBV7-3 and TRBJ1-2, reads GAGVSQTPSNKVTEKGKYVELRCDPISGHTALYWYRQSLGQGPEFLIYFQGTGAADDSGLPNDRFFAVRPEGSVSTLKIQRTERGDSAVYLCASIKGGTAGLDGYTFGSGTRLTVV.

The rearrangement uses TRBV30 and TRBJ1-2; possibly TRBD1 for D (5 bases). The ends were cut back, 3 bases at V and 4 bases at J, with 18 bases in the middle. The length of the CDR3 is 15 residues. CDR1 is GTSNPN and CDR2 is SVGIG in the germline V gene (reference sequence). The CDR3 loop is CAWRPRDRITYGYTF. Here the CDR3 DNA reads TGTGCCTGGAGACCGAGGGACCGTATAACCTATGGCTACACCTTC.

The J gene is TRBJ2-7, the V gene TRBV12-3 or TRBV12-4; the D is unclear. Trimming took 6 bases from V and 5 from J, leaving 17 bases between them. The length of the CDR3 is 14 residues. The CDR3 DNA is TGTGCCAGCAGCTTTGGGCAGAACCCAAACGAGCAGTACTTC. This translates into CASSFGQNPNEQYF.

Many counts were recorded for this clonotype. The genes are TRBV12-3 or TRBV12-4 and TRBJ2-7; D uncertain. This CDR3 spans 15 amino acids. Trimming stripped 0 bases from V and 0 bases from J, with 9 bases between. The CDR3 is CASSLAQVPSYEQYF. In nucleotides, the CDR3 is TGTGCCAGCAGTTTAGCCCAGGTACCCTCCTACGAGCAGTACTTC.

In its sample, this clonotype was seen many times. This chain uses TRBV6-2 or TRBV6-3 with TRBJ1-5; D is unclear. CDR1 MNHEY and CDR2 SVGEGT come from the germline V gene. The CDR3 covers 13 residues. V was pared by 9 bases and J by 5 bases, with 14 bases between. The CDR3 loop reads CASARHDDQPQHF. Written as DNA, the CDR3 is TGTGCCAGTGCGCGACACGACGATCAGCCCCAGCATTTT.